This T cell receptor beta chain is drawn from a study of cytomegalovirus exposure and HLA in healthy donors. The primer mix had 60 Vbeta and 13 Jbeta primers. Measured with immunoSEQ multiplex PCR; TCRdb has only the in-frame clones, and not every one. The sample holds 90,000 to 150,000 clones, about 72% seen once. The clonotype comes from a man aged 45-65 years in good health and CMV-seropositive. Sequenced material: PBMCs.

CDR3 in amino acids: CASSPDGGVGSYNSPLHF. In nucleotides, the CDR3 is TGCGCCAGCAGCCCGGACGGCGGGGTCGGATCCTATAATTCACCCCTCCACTTT. The chain is built from TRBV5-1 and TRBJ1-6; D is undetermined. CDR1 is SGHRS, CDR2 YFSETQ, per germline. The CDR3 sequence is 18 residues long. The V gene lost 4 bases and the J gene lost 1 base, with 18 bases spanning the gap.